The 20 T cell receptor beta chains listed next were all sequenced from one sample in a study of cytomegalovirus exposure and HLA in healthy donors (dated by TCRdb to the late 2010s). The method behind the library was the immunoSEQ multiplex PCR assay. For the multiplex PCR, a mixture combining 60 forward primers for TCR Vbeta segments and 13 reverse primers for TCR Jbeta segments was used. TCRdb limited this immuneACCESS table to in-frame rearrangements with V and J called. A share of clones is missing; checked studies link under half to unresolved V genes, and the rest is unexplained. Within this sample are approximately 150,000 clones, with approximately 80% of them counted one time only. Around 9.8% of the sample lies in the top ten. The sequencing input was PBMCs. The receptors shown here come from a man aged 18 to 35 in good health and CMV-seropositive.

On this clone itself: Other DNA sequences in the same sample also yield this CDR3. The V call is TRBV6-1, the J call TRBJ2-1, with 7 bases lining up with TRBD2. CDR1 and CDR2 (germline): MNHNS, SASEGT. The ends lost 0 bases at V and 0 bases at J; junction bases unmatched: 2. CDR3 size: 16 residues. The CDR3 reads CASSEAGGSSYNEQFF. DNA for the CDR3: TGTGCCAGCAGTGAAGCCGGGGGGAGCTCCTACAATGAGCAGTTCTTC.

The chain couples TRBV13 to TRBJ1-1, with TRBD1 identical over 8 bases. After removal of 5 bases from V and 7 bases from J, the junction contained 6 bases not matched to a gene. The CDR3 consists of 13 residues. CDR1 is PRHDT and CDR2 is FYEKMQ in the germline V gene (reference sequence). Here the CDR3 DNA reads TGTGCCAGCAGCCCCTTCGGACAGGGTGAAGCTTTCTTT. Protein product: CASSPFGQGEAFF.

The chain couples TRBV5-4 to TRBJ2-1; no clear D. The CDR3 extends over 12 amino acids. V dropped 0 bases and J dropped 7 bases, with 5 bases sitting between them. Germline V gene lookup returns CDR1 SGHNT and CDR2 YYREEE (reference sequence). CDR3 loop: CASSLARNEQFF. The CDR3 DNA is TGTGCCAGCAGCTTGGCCCGGAATGAGCAGTTCTTC.

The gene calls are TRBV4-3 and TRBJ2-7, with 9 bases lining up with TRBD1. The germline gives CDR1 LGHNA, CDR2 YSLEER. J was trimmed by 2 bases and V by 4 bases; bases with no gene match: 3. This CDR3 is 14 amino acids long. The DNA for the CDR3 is TGCGCCAGCAGCCCCGGGACAGGGACCTACGAGCAGTACTTC. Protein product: CASSPGTGTYEQYF.

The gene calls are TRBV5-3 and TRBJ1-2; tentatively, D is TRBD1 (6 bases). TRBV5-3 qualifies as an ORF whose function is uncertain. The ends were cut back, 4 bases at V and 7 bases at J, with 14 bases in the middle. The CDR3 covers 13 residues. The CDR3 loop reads CARSLDRSGGYTF. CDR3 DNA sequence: TGTGCCAGAAGCCTAGACAGGTCTGGTGGCTACACCTTC.

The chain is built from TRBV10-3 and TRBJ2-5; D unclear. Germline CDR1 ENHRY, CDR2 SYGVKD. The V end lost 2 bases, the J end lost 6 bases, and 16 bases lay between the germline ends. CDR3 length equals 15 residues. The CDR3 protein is CAISERISEAKTQYF. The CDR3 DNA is TGTGCCATCAGTGAGCGGATCAGCGAGGCAAAGACCCAGTACTTC.

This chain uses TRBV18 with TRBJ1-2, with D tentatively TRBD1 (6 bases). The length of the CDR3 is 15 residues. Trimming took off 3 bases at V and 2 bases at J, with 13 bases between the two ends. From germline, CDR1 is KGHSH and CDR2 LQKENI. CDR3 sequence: CASSPTGPINYGYTF. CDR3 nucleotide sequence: TGTGCCAGCTCACCGACAGGTCCCATAAACTATGGCTACACCTTC. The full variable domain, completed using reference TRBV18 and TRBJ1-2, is NAGVMQNPRHLVRRRGQEARLRCSPMKGHSHVYWYRQLPEEGLKFMVYLQKENIIDESGMPKERFSAEFPKEGPSILRIQQVVRGDSAAYFCASSPTGPINYGYTFGSGTRLTVV.

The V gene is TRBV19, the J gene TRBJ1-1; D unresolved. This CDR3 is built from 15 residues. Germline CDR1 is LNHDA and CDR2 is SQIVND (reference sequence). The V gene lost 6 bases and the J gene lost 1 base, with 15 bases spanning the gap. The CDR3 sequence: CASSASPSGNTEAFF. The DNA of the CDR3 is TGTGCCAGTAGCGCTTCTCCGAGCGGGAACACTGAAGCTTTCTTT.

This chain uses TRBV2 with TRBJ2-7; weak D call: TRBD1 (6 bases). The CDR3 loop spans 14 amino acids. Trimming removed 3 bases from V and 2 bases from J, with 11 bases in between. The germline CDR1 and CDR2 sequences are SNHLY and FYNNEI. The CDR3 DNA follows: TGTGCCAGCAGTGAGGAACAGGGCCCCTACGAGCAGTACTTC. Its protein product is CASSEEQGPYEQYF.

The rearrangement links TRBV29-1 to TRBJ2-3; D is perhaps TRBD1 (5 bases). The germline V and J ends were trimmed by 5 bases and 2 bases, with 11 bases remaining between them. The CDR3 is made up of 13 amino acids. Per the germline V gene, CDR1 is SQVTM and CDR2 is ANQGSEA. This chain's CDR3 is CSVSGAITDTQYF. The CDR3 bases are TGCAGCGTTAGTGGGGCGATCACAGATACGCAGTATTTT.

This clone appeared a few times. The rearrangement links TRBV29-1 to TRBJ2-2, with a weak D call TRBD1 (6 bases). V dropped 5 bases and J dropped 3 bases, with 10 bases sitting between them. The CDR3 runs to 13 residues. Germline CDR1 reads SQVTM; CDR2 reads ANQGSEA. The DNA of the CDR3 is TGCAGCGTTAAGCAGGGGCACACCGGGGAGCTGTTTTTT. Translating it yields CSVKQGHTGELFF.

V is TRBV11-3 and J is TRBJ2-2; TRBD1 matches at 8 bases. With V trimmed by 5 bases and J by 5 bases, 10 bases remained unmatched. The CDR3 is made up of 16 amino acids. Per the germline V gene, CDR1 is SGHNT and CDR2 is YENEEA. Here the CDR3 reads CASSRSGTGPTGELFF. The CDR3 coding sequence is TGTGCCAGCAGCCGTTCCGGGACAGGCCCAACCGGGGAGCTGTTTTTT.

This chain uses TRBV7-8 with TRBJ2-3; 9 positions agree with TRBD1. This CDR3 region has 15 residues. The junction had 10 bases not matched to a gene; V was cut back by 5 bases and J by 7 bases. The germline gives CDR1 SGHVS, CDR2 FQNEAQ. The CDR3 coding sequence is TGTGCCAGCAGCGCGGGACAGGGTGGGGGATATACGCAGTATTTT. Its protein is CASSAGQGGGYTQYF.

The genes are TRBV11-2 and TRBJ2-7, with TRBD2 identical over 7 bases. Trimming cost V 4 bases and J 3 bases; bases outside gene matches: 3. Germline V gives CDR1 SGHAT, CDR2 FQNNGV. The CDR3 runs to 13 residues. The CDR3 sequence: CASSSSSGYEQYF. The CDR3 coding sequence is TGTGCCAGCAGCTCGTCTAGCGGCTACGAGCAGTACTTC.

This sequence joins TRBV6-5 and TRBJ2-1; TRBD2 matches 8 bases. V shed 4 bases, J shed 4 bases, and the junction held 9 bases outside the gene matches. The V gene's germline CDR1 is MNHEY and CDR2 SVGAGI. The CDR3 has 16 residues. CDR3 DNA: TGTGCCAGCAGTTTTGGGGCGGGGGGCCGGTACAATGAGCAGTTCTTC. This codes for CASSFGAGGRYNEQFF.

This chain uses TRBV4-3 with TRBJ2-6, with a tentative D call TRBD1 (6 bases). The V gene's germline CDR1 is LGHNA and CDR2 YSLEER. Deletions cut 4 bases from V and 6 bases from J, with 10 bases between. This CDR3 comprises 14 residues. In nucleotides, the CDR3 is TGCGCCAGCAGCCCCGAGGGACAGGCCAACGTCCTGACTTTC. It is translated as CASSPEGQANVLTF.

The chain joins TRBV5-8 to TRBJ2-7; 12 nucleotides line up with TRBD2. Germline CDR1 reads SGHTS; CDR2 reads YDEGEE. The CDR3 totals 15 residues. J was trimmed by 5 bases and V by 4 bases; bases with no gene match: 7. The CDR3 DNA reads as TGTGCCAGCAGCCGAGAGAGACTAGCGGGAGACGAGCAGTACTTC. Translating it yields CASSRERLAGDEQYF.

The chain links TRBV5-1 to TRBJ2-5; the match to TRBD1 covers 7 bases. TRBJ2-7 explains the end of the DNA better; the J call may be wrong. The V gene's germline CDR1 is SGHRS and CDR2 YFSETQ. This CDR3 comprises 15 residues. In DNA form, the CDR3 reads TGCGCCAGCAGCCCTTGGACAGGTCTGATCTACGAGCAGTACTTC. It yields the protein CASSPWTGLIYEQYF.

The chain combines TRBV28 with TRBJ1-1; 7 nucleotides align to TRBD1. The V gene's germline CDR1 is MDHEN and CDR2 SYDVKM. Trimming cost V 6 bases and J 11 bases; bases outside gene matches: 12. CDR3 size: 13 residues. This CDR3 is CASSVPGTAMAFF. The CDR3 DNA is TGTGCCAGCAGCGTCCCCGGGACAGCGATGGCTTTCTTT. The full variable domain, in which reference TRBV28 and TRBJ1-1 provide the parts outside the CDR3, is DVKVTQSSRYLVKRTGEKVFLECVQDMDHENMFWYRQDPGLGLRLIYFSYDVKMKEKGDIPEGYSVSREKKERFSLILESASTNQTSMYLCASSVPGTAMAFFGQGTRLTVV.

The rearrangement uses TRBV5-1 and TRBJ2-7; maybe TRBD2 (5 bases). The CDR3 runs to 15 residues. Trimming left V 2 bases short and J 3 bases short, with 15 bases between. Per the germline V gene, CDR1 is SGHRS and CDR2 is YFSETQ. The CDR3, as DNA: TGCGCCAGCAGCTTAATGGGGAGTCATATCTACGAGCAGTACTTC. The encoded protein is CASSLMGSHIYEQYF.